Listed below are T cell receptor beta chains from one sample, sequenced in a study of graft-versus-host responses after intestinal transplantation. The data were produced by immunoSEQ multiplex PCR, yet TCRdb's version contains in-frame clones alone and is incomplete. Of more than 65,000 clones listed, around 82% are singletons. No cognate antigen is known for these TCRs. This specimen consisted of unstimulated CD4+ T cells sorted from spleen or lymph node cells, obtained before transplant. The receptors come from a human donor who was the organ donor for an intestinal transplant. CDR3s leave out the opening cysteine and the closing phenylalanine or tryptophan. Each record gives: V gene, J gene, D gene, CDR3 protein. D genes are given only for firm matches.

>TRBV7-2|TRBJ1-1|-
ASSLVGRNPEAF
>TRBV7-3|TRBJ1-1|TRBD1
ASSPYDRGGKAF
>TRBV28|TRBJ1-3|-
ASREDVRGGNTIY
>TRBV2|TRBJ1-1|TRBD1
ASTKDRGYGTEAF
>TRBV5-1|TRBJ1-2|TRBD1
ASSSTGSPAGYT
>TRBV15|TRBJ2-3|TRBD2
ATSTPLEGGTSTY
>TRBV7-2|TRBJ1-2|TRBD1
ASSLDGTEIDGYT
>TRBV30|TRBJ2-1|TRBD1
AWSGWTGSDEQF
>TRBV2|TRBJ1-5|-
ASSQTTGNQPQH
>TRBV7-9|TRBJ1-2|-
ASSLALGRNYGYT
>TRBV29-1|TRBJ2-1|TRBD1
SVGDRSSYNEQF
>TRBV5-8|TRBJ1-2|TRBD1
ASSRTGIGNYGYT
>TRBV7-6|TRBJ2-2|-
ASSLWETSSNGELF
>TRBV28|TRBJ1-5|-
ASSSFGRRPQH
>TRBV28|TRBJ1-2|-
ASSLVETGDGYT
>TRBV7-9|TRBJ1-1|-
ASSSNQGYTEAF
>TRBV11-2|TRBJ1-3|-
ATDDGGNTIY
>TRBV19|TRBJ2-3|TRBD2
ASSIFGLAGGPTDTQY
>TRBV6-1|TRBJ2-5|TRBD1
ASSVFRGRETQY
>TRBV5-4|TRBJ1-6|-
ASSPGQRRQVENSPLH
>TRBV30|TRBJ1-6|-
AWREQGDYNSPLH
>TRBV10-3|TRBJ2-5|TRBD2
AIRAGGRETQY
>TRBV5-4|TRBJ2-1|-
ASSPGTLSYNEQF
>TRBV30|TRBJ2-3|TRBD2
AWSVRGGNTDTQY
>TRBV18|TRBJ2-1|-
ASSPGLEQF
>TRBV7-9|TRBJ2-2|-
ASSLEHGELF
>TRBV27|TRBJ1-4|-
ASSLARSNEKLF
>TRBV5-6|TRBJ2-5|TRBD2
ASSLLAGARGQETQY
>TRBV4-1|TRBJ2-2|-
ASSQVLSGSAGELF
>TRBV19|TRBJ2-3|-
ASSSGSDADTQY
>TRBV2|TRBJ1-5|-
ASSATGGTQPQH
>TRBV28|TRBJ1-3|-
ASIGGSSGNTIY
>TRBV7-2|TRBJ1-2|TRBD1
ASSLGTGRQNGYT
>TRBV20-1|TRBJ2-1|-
SVTPGNEQF
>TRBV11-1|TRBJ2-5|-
ASSADVAETQY
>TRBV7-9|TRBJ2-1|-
ASSLGGSNNEQF
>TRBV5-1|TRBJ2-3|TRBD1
ASSLGGTDSTDTQY
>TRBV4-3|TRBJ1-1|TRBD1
ASSRGQRDTEAF
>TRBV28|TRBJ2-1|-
ASRRARGNEQF
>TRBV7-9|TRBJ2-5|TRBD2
ASSLASGGQETQY
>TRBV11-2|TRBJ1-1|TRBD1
ASSPKSQGVYTEAF
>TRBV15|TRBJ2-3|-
ATSRDLPDTQY
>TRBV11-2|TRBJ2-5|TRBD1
ASSFGTTGPSETQY
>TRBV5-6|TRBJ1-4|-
ASNGGALGDEKLF
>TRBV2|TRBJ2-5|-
ASMGGARETQY
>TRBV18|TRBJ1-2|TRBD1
ASSQTGTGTNYGYT
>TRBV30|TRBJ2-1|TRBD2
AWSSGLGGGTLEQF
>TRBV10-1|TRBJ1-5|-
ASTREFSNQPQH